The 7 T cell receptor beta chains in this list originate from one sample, sequenced in a study of CD8 T cells in Susac syndrome. Roughly 0.45 to 1 ug RNA was reverse transcribed with random hexamers. TCRdb re-analysed the immunoSEQ multiplex PCR reads in MiXCR, keeping a single row per CDR3 protein. The sample has approximately 190,000 distinct CDR3 sequences, about 93% seen once. The sequenced sample was CD4+ T cells from PBMCs. The receptors derive from a human donor in good health.

The chain joins TRBV13 to TRBJ1-2; the match to TRBD1 covers 10 bases. Germline lookup yields CDR1 PRHDT and CDR2 FYEKMQ (reference sequence). V was clipped by 3 bases and J by 7 bases; unmatched bases: 17. The CDR3 spans 18 residues. The CDR3 sequence is CASSFRGLSDRGTGGYTF. CDR3 bases: TGTGCCAGCAGCTTCCGAGGGCTTTCGGACAGGGGGACTGGTGGCTACACCTTC.

The chain employs TRBV6-1 and TRBJ2-1; tentatively, D is TRBD2 (7 bases). The germline V and J ends were trimmed by 0 bases and 0 bases, with 18 bases remaining between them. The CDR3 extends over 19 amino acids. The germline CDR1 and CDR2 sequences are MNHNS and SASEGT. The CDR3 loop reads CASSEALAGAPSSYNEQFF. CDR3 coding DNA: TGTGCCAGCAGTGAAGCGCTGGCGGGGGCCCCGAGCTCCTACAATGAGCAGTTCTTC.

The chain joins TRBV14 to TRBJ2-1, with TRBD2 matching over 8 bases. This CDR3 is built from 13 residues. The germline V gene encodes CDR1 SGHDN and CDR2 FVKESK. The trim removed 2 bases at V and 10 bases at J, leaving 4 bases unmatched. Here the CDR3 reads CASSQFGGGEQFF. CDR3 in DNA: TGTGCCAGCAGCCAATTTGGCGGGGGGGAGCAGTTCTTC.

V and J are TRBV7-2 and TRBJ2-5; a weak D match, TRBD1 (6 bases). The ends were cut back, 3 bases at V and 5 bases at J, with 10 bases in the middle. This CDR3 is 13 amino acids long. The germline gives CDR1 SGHTA, CDR2 FQGNSA. The CDR3 DNA is TGTGCCAGCAGCTTGGCACAGGGTGAGACCCAGTACTTC. Its protein is CASSLAQGETQYF.

V and J are TRBV7-9 and TRBJ2-7; no clear D gene. The germline V gene encodes CDR1 SEHNR and CDR2 FQNEAQ (reference sequence). The CDR3 loop spans 12 amino acids. V was pared by 1 base and J by 5 bases, with 6 bases between. CDR3 sequence: CASSLVKNEQYV. The CDR3 DNA is TGTGCCAGCAGCTTAGTCAAGAACGAGCAGTACGTC.

This clonotype was recorded a few times. The V gene is TRBV7-3, the J gene TRBJ1-1; D not certain. CDR1 and CDR2 (germline): SGHTA, FQGTGA. The CDR3 has 13 residues. Trimming removed 2 bases from V and 5 bases from J, with 9 bases in between. CDR3 nucleotides: TGTGCCAGCAGCTTAGAGCGGGGAACTGAAGCTTTCTTT. It yields the protein CASSLERGTEAFF. Full variable domain (outside the CDR3, taken from reference TRBV7-3 and TRBJ1-1): GAGVSQTPSNKVTEKGKYVELRCDPISGHTALYWYRQSLGQGPEFLIYFQGTGAADDSGLPNDRFFAVRPEGSVSTLKIQRTERGDSAVYLCASSLERGTEAFFGQGTRLTVV.

The chain is built from TRBV7-3 and TRBJ1-1; D perhaps matches TRBD1 (5 bases). The CDR3 loop spans 15 amino acids. Germline V gives CDR1 SGHTA, CDR2 FQGTGA. V was pared by 0 bases and J by 1 base, with 9 bases between. CDR3 protein: CASSLTGGRNTEAFF. In DNA form, the CDR3 reads TGTGCCAGCAGCTTAACTGGGGGACGGAACACTGAAGCTTTCTTT.